These 27 T cell receptor beta chains were sequenced from one sample in a study of cytomegalovirus exposure and HLA in healthy donors. 60 Vbeta and 13 Jbeta primers were used in PCR. Sequenced by immunoSEQ multiplex PCR; TCRdb stores in-frame clones only, minus some. The sample carries roughly 160,000 clones, around 74% recorded once. The sample comprised PBMCs. The receptors were sampled from a female donor in good health and CMV-seronegative.

The genes are TRBV5-1 and TRBJ2-2; 7 bases map to TRBD1. In germline, CDR1 is SGHRS, CDR2 YFSETQ. The V gene end was trimmed by 0 bases and the J gene end by 3 bases; junction bases not matched to a gene: 2. The CDR3 extends over 15 amino acids. The CDR3 spells CASSLGQGDTGELFF. The CDR3 bases are TGCGCCAGCAGCTTGGGCCAGGGGGACACCGGGGAGCTGTTTTTT. Looking up the rest from reference TRBV5-1 and TRBJ2-2 gives the full variable domain: KAGVTQTPRYLIKTRGQQVTLSCSPISGHRSVSWYQQTPGQGLQFLFEYFSETQRNKGNFPGRFSGRQFSNSRSEMNVSTLELGDSALYLCASSLGQGDTGELFFGEGSRLTVL.

This clone was counted a few times. The rearrangement uses TRBV27 and TRBJ1-5; 10 bases agree with TRBD1. From germline, CDR1 is MNHEY and CDR2 SMNVEV (reference sequence). V trimming: 7 bases; J trimming: 6 bases; junction bases outside the gene matches: 12. This CDR3 contains 16 residues. The CDR3 nucleotides read TGTGCCAGCACCCCAGGCGGGACAGGGGTGAGTCAGCCCCAGCATTTT. This sequence encodes CASTPGGTGVSQPQHF.

The chain carries TRBV19 and TRBJ2-2, with 8 bases that match TRBD1. This CDR3 spans 14 amino acids. V was clipped by 6 bases and J by 5 bases; unmatched bases: 5. Per the germline V gene, CDR1 is LNHDA and CDR2 is SQIVND (reference sequence). CDR3 sequence reads: CASSGQGWTGELFF. The CDR3 DNA reads as TGTGCCAGTAGCGGACAGGGCTGGACCGGGGAGCTGTTTTTT. Based on the CDR3 plus reference TRBV19 and TRBJ2-2, the full variable domain is DGGITQSPKYLFRKEGQNVTLSCEQNLNHDAMYWYRQDPGQGLRLIYYSQIVNDFQKGDIAEGYSVSREKKESFPLTVTSAQKNPTAFYLCASSGQGWTGELFFGEGSRLTVL.

This clone was counted only a few times. The chain employs TRBV28 and TRBJ1-5; perhaps TRBD1 as D (6 bases). CDR1 and CDR2 (germline): MDHEN, SYDVKM. With 1 base removed from V and 7 bases from J, the gap between germline ends came to 14 bases. This CDR3 is 15 amino acids long. CDR3 coding DNA: TGTGCCAGCAGTTTATCGTACCGGGGGGCCCAGCCCCAGCATTTT. Protein product: CASSLSYRGAQPQHF.

This clone was seen only once. As DNA, the CDR3 is TGCGCCAGCAAGCCAGGGCAAGGGTATGGCTACACCTTC. It is translated as CASKPGQGYGYTF. This chain joins TRBV5-1 and TRBJ1-2; weak D call: TRBD1 (5 bases). The CDR3 spans 13 residues. Germline loops: CDR1 SGHRS, CDR2 YFSETQ. Trimming stripped 6 bases from V and 5 bases from J, with 14 bases between. The full variable domain, with the rest looked up from reference TRBV5-1 and TRBJ1-2, is KAGVTQTPRYLIKTRGQQVTLSCSPISGHRSVSWYQQTPGQGLQFLFEYFSETQRNKGNFPGRFSGRQFSNSRSEMNVSTLELGDSALYLCASKPGQGYGYTFGSGTRLTVV.

V and J are TRBV28 and TRBJ1-5; the D is unclear. Germline CDR1 MDHEN, CDR2 SYDVKM. This CDR3 spans 16 amino acids. Trimming removed 1 base at V and 2 bases at J, with 12 bases between. DNA of the CDR3: TGTGCCAGCAGTTTATTTTGGGGAGGGCGCAATCAGCCCCAGCATTTT. This codes for CASSLFWGGRNQPQHF. Full variable domain (missing parts from reference TRBV28 and TRBJ1-5): DVKVTQSSRYLVKRTGEKVFLECVQDMDHENMFWYRQDPGLGLRLIYFSYDVKMKEKGDIPEGYSVSREKKERFSLILESASTNQTSMYLCASSLFWGGRNQPQHFGDGTRLSIL.

This clone was seen only a few times. The CDR3 bases are TGTGCCAGCAGTCATAGCCTCGGGACTAGCACTAACGAGCAGTACTTC. Its protein is CASSHSLGTSTNEQYF. V usage is TRBV13 and J usage is TRBJ2-7, with 9 bases matching TRBD2. From germline, CDR1 is PRHDT and CDR2 FYEKMQ (reference sequence). The CDR3 spans 16 residues. With V trimmed by 6 bases and J by 5 bases, 14 bases remained unmatched.

The rearrangement links TRBV5-4 to TRBJ2-7, with 9 bases that match TRBD2. This CDR3 spans 15 amino acids. Germline CDR1 reads SGHNT; CDR2 reads YYREEE (reference sequence). After removal of 5 bases from V and 0 bases from J, the junction contained 6 bases not matched to a gene. In DNA form, the CDR3 reads TGTGCCAGCAGTATGACTAGCGGAGTCTCCTACGAGCAGTACTTC. The encoded protein is CASSMTSGVSYEQYF.

The chain recombines TRBV9 with TRBJ1-1, with D perhaps TRBD1 (5 bases). Germline assignment: CDR1 SGDLS and CDR2 YYNGEE. The length of the CDR3 is 15 residues. V was trimmed by 2 bases and J by 1 base, leaving 12 bases between them. CDR3 in amino acids: CASSVLQAGNTEAFF. CDR3 sequence (DNA): TGTGCCAGCAGCGTTTTACAGGCAGGGAACACTGAAGCTTTCTTT.

The chain employs TRBV18 and TRBJ1-2; D gene uncertain. The CDR3 length is 14 residues. Germline CDR1 and CDR2: KGHSH and LQKENI. Deletions cut 3 bases from V and 4 bases from J, with 12 bases between. This CDR3 is CASSPGREGYGYTF. The CDR3 region has the DNA TGTGCCAGCTCACCCGGGCGAGAGGGCTATGGCTACACCTTC.

V gene TRBV5-6 combines with J gene TRBJ2-3, with D perhaps TRBD2 (5 bases). Trimming cost V 4 bases and J 2 bases, with 11 bases left between them. The CDR3 has 14 residues. Germline V gives CDR1 SGHDT, CDR2 YYEEEE. As DNA, the CDR3 is TGTGCCAGCAGCCTAGGAGGCCCCACAGATACGCAGTATTTT. Protein sequence: CASSLGGPTDTQYF.

V usage is TRBV9 and J usage is TRBJ2-3; 7 bases fit TRBD1. V lost 3 bases to trimming and J lost 6 bases; unmatched junction nucleotides: 7. This CDR3 has 14 residues. Germline CDR1 is SGDLS and CDR2 is YYNGEE. The CDR3 region has the DNA TGTGCCAGCAGCGCCGGGACAGTGGCGGATACGCAGTATTTT. Translated, it gives CASSAGTVADTQYF.

Only one count was recorded for this clone. The DNA for the CDR3 is TGTGCCAGCAGTCAGGGGGCCCCGTATTCACCCCTCCACTTT. It yields the protein CASSQGAPYSPLHF. The chain links TRBV25-1 to TRBJ1-6, with 8 bases that match TRBD1. Germline V CDR1 and CDR2: MGHDK, SYGVNS. This CDR3 has 14 amino acids. The V gene end was trimmed by 5 bases and the J gene end by 8 bases; junction bases not matched to a gene: 5.

The V and J genes are TRBV5-1 and TRBJ1-1, with a tentative D call TRBD1 (6 bases). CDR3 length equals 15 residues. Germline CDR1 reads SGHRS; CDR2 reads YFSETQ. The V and J ends lost 4 bases and 4 bases respectively, with 17 bases between them. The CDR3: CASSPNRGGGTEAFF. CDR3 coding DNA: TGCGCCAGCAGCCCAAACCGGGGGGGCGGCACTGAAGCTTTCTTT.

The chain is built from TRBV2 and TRBJ1-5; TRBD1 is a possible D gene (5 bases). V was trimmed by 3 bases and J by 7 bases, leaving 16 bases between them. This CDR3 is built from 15 residues. Per germline, CDR1 SNHLY and CDR2 FYNNEI. CDR3 sequence: CASSEIGRAGQPQHF. The CDR3 region has the DNA TGTGCCAGCAGTGAGATTGGCAGGGCTGGACAGCCCCAGCATTTT.

The rearrangement joins TRBV9 to TRBJ1-1; D is perhaps TRBD1 (5 bases). Trimming shortened V by 3 bases and J by 8 bases, and 14 bases separated the two germline ends. Germline values: CDR1 SGDLS, CDR2 YYNGEE. The CDR3 runs to 13 residues. The chain's CDR3 is CASSGEPGREAFF. CDR3 coding DNA: TGTGCCAGCAGCGGTGAACCAGGGCGGGAAGCTTTCTTT.

This clone occurred a few times. The V call is TRBV15, the J call TRBJ2-5, with D perhaps TRBD2 (5 bases). This CDR3 comprises 15 residues. The germline V gene has CDR1 LNHNV and CDR2 YYDKDF (reference sequence). V was trimmed by 5 bases and J by 5 bases, leaving 18 bases between them. CDR3 protein: CATSGRTVRGETQYF. CDR3 nucleotides: TGTGCCACCAGCGGACGGACTGTCCGCGGGGAGACCCAGTACTTC.

The rearrangement joins TRBV19 to TRBJ2-7; weak D call: TRBD1 (5 bases). The V gene lost 3 bases and the J gene lost 1 base, with 10 bases spanning the gap. The CDR3 extends over 14 amino acids. Germline V gives CDR1 LNHDA, CDR2 SQIVND (reference sequence). The CDR3, as DNA: TGTGCCAGTAGTATTGGGGCCCAGTCCTACGAGCAGTACTTC. This encodes CASSIGAQSYEQYF.

The sample holds a few counts of this clone. In nucleotides, the CDR3 is TGTGCCACTTCCGGGACAGGTTTTCTCACTGAAGCTTTCTTT. This sequence encodes CATSGTGFLTEAFF. The chain has TRBV19 and TRBJ1-1; 8 nucleotides agree with TRBD1. This CDR3 has 14 residues. The germline V gene encodes CDR1 LNHDA and CDR2 SQIVND (reference sequence). With 10 bases clipped from V and 4 bases from J, the junction kept 11 bases outside the gene matches.

The J gene is TRBJ2-7, the V gene TRBV19, with 9 positions matching TRBD1. Per germline, CDR1 LNHDA and CDR2 SQIVND (reference sequence). The CDR3 is 14 residues long. Trimming at V came to 4 bases and at J to 2 bases, leaving 3 bases not matched to a gene. The CDR3 sequence: CASSTGQGPYEQYF. The DNA for the CDR3 is TGTGCCAGTAGTACGGGACAGGGCCCCTACGAGCAGTACTTC.

The genes are TRBV5-4 and TRBJ2-5; D is undetermined. This CDR3 is built from 17 residues. V was shortened by 2 bases and J by 0 bases, with 17 bases between the two germline ends. Germline loops: CDR1 SGHNT, CDR2 YYREEE (reference sequence). The CDR3 sequence: CASSFPPSTAYQETQYF. The CDR3 bases are TGTGCCAGCAGCTTCCCCCCCTCAACTGCGTACCAAGAGACCCAGTACTTC. Looking up the rest from reference TRBV5-4 and TRBJ2-5 gives the full variable domain: ETGVTQSPTHLIKTRGQQVTLRCSSQSGHNTVSWYQQALGQGPQFIFQYYREEENGRGNFPPRFSGLQFPNYSSELNVNALELDDSALYLCASSFPPSTAYQETQYFGPGTRLLVL.

The rearrangement links TRBV5-4 to TRBJ2-5; 7 bases are shared with TRBD1. CDR3 length equals 14 residues. Germline CDR1 reads SGHNT; CDR2 reads YYREEE (reference sequence). V trimming: 0 bases; J trimming: 5 bases; junction bases outside the gene matches: 4. The CDR3 reads CASSLDRGRETQYF. In DNA, the CDR3 is TGTGCCAGCAGCTTGGATAGGGGGCGGGAGACCCAGTACTTC.

This clone was seen only a few times. CDR3 residues: CAWSVRESRWGGHMNTEAFF. As DNA, the CDR3 is TGTGCCTGGAGTGTACGCGAAAGCAGGTGGGGGGGACACATGAACACTGAAGCTTTCTTT. The chain joins TRBV30 to TRBJ1-1; maybe TRBD1 (6 bases). Germline assignment: CDR1 GTSNPN and CDR2 SVGIG (reference sequence). The CDR3 sequence is 20 residues long. Trimming took 0 bases from V and 0 from J, leaving 26 bases between them.

The chain uses TRBV6-1 and TRBJ2-1, with 13 bases identical to TRBD2. This CDR3 has 16 residues. V dropped 1 base and J dropped 4; count of bases not matched to a gene: 1. CDR1 is MNHNS and CDR2 is SASEGT in the germline V gene. The CDR3 here is CASSEGGLAGYNEQFF. The CDR3 nucleotides read TGTGCCAGCAGTGAAGGGGGACTAGCGGGGTACAATGAGCAGTTCTTC.

The genes are TRBV2 and TRBJ2-3; no firm D call. The germline V and J ends were trimmed by 4 bases and 9 bases, with 20 bases remaining between them. The CDR3 loop spans 15 amino acids. Germline V gives CDR1 SNHLY, CDR2 FYNNEI. DNA of the CDR3: TGTGCCAGCAGTGTCCCCTGGCAGAACACTATCACGCAGTATTTT. Its translation is CASSVPWQNTITQYF.

This clone was counted only a few times. V is TRBV2 and J is TRBJ2-3; weak D call: TRBD1 (6 bases). With 4 bases removed from V and 9 bases from J, the gap between germline ends came to 17 bases. Germline CDR1 is SNHLY and CDR2 is FYNNEI. The CDR3 extends over 14 amino acids. The CDR3 coding sequence is TGTGCCAGCAGTGGGGGGCTATTAGGCGTGACGCAGTATTTT. Its translation: CASSGGLLGVTQYF.

The chain is built from TRBV6-1 and TRBJ1-5, with a weak D call TRBD1 (5 bases). Per germline, CDR1 MNHNS and CDR2 SASEGT. Trimming took off 4 bases at V and 0 bases at J, with 10 bases between the two ends. The CDR3 runs to 15 residues. CDR3 bases: TGTGCCAGCAGTGTGGGGGGGGGTAGCAATCAGCCCCAGCATTTT. Encoded protein: CASSVGGGSNQPQHF.